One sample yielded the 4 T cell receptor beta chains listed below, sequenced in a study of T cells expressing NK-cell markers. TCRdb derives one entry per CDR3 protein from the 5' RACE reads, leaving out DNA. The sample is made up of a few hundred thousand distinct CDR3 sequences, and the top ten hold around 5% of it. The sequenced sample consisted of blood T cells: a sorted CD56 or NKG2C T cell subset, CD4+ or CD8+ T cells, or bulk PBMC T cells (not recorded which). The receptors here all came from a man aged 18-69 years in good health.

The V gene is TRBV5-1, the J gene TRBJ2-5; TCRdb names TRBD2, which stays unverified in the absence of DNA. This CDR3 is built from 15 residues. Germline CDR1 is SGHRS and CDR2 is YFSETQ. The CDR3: CASSLLWHGGETQYF.

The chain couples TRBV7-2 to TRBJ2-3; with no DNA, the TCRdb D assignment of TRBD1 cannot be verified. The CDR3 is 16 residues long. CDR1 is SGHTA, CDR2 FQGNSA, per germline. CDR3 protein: CASSPGDRGSTDTQYF.

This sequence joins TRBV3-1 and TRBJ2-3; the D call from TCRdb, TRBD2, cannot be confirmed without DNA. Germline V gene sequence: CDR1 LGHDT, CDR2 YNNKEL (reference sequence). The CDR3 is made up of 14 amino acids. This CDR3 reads CASLGTSGGNTQYF.

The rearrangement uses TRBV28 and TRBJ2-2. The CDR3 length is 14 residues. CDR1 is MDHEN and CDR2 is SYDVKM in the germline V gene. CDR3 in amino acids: CASSLYKATGELFF.